This T cell receptor (beta chain) originates from a study of blood T cells in healthy people across ages. Primers used in a second PCR of roughly 6 to 12 cycles were a sample-barcoded 5' primer and a J-beta primer mix. Each CDR3 protein gets one entry after TCRdb re-called the 5' RACE reads with MiXCR. The repertoire consists of about 1 million distinct CDR3 sequences, with 25% occurring once and the leading ten covering around 0.75%. No fewer than 6 micrograms of total RNA were isolated from every sample. CDR3 length: 15 amino acids. These records were also assigned to another study, of T cells of mothers and their children.

This receptor was obtained from a girl aged 2-10 years in good health. The genes are TRBV21-1 and TRBJ2-5; TRBD1 is the table's D call and was not checked against the DNA. TRBV21-1 is annotated as a pseudogene. The sample was blood. The CDR3 reads CASSKTAGQQETRYF. CDR3 in DNA: TGTGCCAGCAGCAAAACGGCGGGACAGCAAGAGACCCGGTACTTC.